The text below deals with one T cell receptor beta chain. These data come from a study of cytomegalovirus exposure and HLA in healthy donors. Amplification used 60 Vbeta primers and 13 Jbeta primers. The authors' processing: In a later analysis, of around 85 million unique beta chains, roughly 11 million appeared in at least two donors. TCRdb's table, derived via immunoSEQ multiplex PCR, lists solely in-frame clones and lacks some. V and J calls and clone size are copied from that table; D and trimming were computed from the DNA. The data show fewer than 200,000 clones, with 65% to 80% seen just once and 0.69% held by the top ten. The CDR3 loop spans 15 amino acids. CDR1 and CDR2 from the germline V gene are SGHAT and FQNNGV. With 5 bases clipped from V and 3 bases from J, the junction kept 6 bases outside the gene matches.

The sequence derives from a middle-aged woman in good health and CMV-seronegative. Sequencing input: PBMCs. The chain links TRBV11-2 to TRBJ2-5, with 10 bases matching TRBD2. CDR3 sequence reads: CASSAGTSVEETQYF. DNA for the CDR3: TGTGCCAGCAGCGCCGGGACTAGCGTCGAAGAGACCCAGTACTTC.